This T cell receptor (beta chain) was sequenced in a study of T cells expressing NK-cell markers. Study-level information: Repertoires of TCR beta were obtained from T cells sorted as CD3+CD56+NKG2C+, CD3+CD56+NKG2C- and CD3+CD56-NKG2C+. Eight donors were sequenced, seven testing HCMV-seropositive and one testing seronegative.

TCRdb reanalyzed the 5' RACE reads and collapses them to one entry per CDR3 protein, without DNA. Here the sample table reports 25,000 to 35,000 distinct CDR3 sequences. There are 13 residues in the CDR3. Germline V gives CDR1 SQVTM, CDR2 ANQGSEA. The specimen was blood T cells: a sorted CD56 or NKG2C T cell subset, CD4+ or CD8+ T cells, or bulk PBMC T cells (not recorded which). This clonotype was obtained from a woman aged 18 to 75 in good health. This chain links TRBV29-1 with TRBJ1-1; without DNA, the TCRdb call of TRBD1 cannot be checked. CDR3 region: CSVGGTGATEAFF.